This TCR beta chain was profiled in a study of blood T cell repertoires in COVID-19. Study summary: Sources were T cells, B-cell-depleted T cells, or PBMCs; the material itself was cDNA or gDNA.

The germline gives CDR1 MNHEY, CDR2 SVGAGI. This CDR3 has 15 residues. Trimming took off 7 bases at V and 8 bases at J, with 23 bases between the two ends. Per the original data handling: Estimation of nucleated cell counts relied on the amplification of reference gene primers. Data came from immunoSEQ multiplex PCR; TCRdb stores just in-frame clones and leaves some out. The DNA gave D and trimming, while V, J and clone size come from that table. The sample yields roughly 130,000 clones, roughly 90% seen once. The rearrangement joins TRBV6-5 to TRBJ1-2; possible D gene TRBD1, 5 bases. The sequence derives from a man in his 60s with COVID-19, enrolled during active disease. What was sequenced was peripheral blood. The CDR3 spells CASTPQGGNSWGYTF. CDR3 DNA: TGTGCCAGCACCCCTCAGGGAGGGAATTCGTGGGGCTACACCTTC.